Listed below are T cell receptor beta chains from one sample, sequenced in a study of vaccination and CD4 T cells after COVID-19. Their antigens are not known. MiXCR, applied by TCRdb to the PCR reads, yields one record per CDR3 protein. This table holds fewer than 13,000 distinct CDR3 sequences, 50% to 60% found once. The sample consisted of CD4+ T cells from blood, cultured in vitro. These receptors were collected from a human donor who had recovered from COVID-19. The CDR3 runs from the conserved cysteine through the conserved F or W. The order of the fields is D gene, clone size, J gene, V gene, CDR3 length, CDR3 protein, CDR3 DNA. D genes are given only for firm matches. Clone size is shown for a subset of rows, as once, few, many or a class of expanded clone.

D: -
size: few
J: TRBJ1-2
V: TRBV7-6
length: 16
CDR3: CASSLAPGLVNYGYTF
DNA: TGTGCCAGCAGCTTAGCTCCGGGGCTAGTAAACTATGGCTACACCTTC

D: -
size: -
J: TRBJ1-1
V: TRBV6-1
length: 14
CDR3: CASSHRPLNTEAFF
DNA: TGTGCCAGCAGTCACCGGCCTCTGAACACTGAAGCTTTCTTT

D: -
size: -
J: TRBJ2-1
V: TRBV6-5
length: 17
CDR3: CASSYVGGANSYNEQFF
DNA: TGTGCCAGCAGTTACGTCGGTGGGGCAAACTCCTACAATGAGCAGTTCTTC

D: -
size: few
J: TRBJ1-2
V: TRBV19
length: 13
CDR3: CASTEGTHYGYTF
DNA: TGTGCCAGTACAGAAGGGACGCACTATGGCTACACCTTC

D: -
size: -
J: TRBJ1-1
V: TRBV5-1
length: 17
CDR3: CASSLFKVVLTNTEAFF
DNA: TGCGCCAGCAGCCTGTTTAAGGTCGTACTTACGAACACTGAAGCTTTCTTT

D: -
size: -
J: TRBJ2-3
V: TRBV12-5
length: 14
CDR3: CASGRPFIGDTQYF
DNA: TGTGCTAGTGGACGCCCCTTTATAGGAGATACGCAGTATTTT

D: -
size: -
J: TRBJ1-2
V: TRBV18
length: 13
CDR3: CASSPPGYYGYTF
DNA: TGTGCCAGCTCACCACCGGGATACTATGGCTACACCTTC

D: -
size: few
J: TRBJ2-3
V: TRBV7-9
length: 13
CDR3: CASSQGNADTQYF
DNA: TGTGCCAGCAGCCAAGGGAACGCAGATACGCAGTATTTT

D: TRBD1
size: -
J: TRBJ1-6
V: TRBV12-3/TRBV12-4
length: 15
CDR3: CASSSTGTENSPLHF
DNA: TGTGCCAGCAGTTCTACCGGGACAGAAAATTCACCCCTCCACTTT

D: TRBD1
size: few
J: TRBJ1-2
V: TRBV2
length: 12
CDR3: CASSEAQGVYTF
DNA: TGTGCCAGCAGTGAAGCCCAGGGGGTATACACCTTC

D: TRBD2
size: few
J: TRBJ2-1
V: TRBV20-1
length: 13
CDR3: CSAGLAGVGEQFF
DNA: TGCAGTGCTGGGCTAGCGGGGGTGGGTGAGCAGTTCTTC

D: -
size: -
J: TRBJ1-1
V: TRBV11-2
length: 15
CDR3: CASSLAGALNTEAFF
DNA: TGTGCCAGCAGCTTAGCCGGGGCCCTGAACACTGAAGCTTTCTTT

D: -
size: few
J: TRBJ2-1
V: TRBV11-2
length: 16
CDR3: CASSPAGEWAGNEQFF
DNA: TGTGCCAGCAGCCCCGCCGGGGAATGGGCAGGGAATGAGCAGTTCTTC

D: -
size: medium-sized
J: TRBJ1-6
V: TRBV6-1
length: 13
CDR3: CASSPMRASPLHF
DNA: TGTGCCAGCAGTCCGATGAGGGCTTCACCCCTCCACTTT

D: -
size: medium-sized
J: TRBJ2-3
V: TRBV6-2/TRBV6-3
length: 13
CDR3: CASTPGDTDTQYF
DNA: TGTGCCAGCACCCCCGGGGACACAGATACGCAGTATTTT

D: -
size: -
J: TRBJ2-1
V: TRBV5-6
length: 15
CDR3: CASSLWGAVDNEQFF
DNA: TGTGCCAGCAGCCTATGGGGTGCAGTAGACAATGAGCAGTTCTTC

D: -
size: once
J: TRBJ2-2
V: TRBV5-6
length: 16
CDR3: CASSLGPTGNTGELFF
DNA: TGTGCCAGCAGCTTGGGGCCCACAGGGAACACCGGGGAGCTGTTTTTT

D: -
size: -
J: TRBJ1-2
V: TRBV15
length: 12
CDR3: CATGDLSYGYTF
DNA: TGTGCCACCGGGGATTTAAGCTATGGCTACACCTTC

D: -
size: -
J: TRBJ2-5
V: TRBV12-3/TRBV12-4
length: 14
CDR3: CASSLYRREETQYF
DNA: TGTGCCAGCAGTTTGTATCGGCGGGAAGAGACCCAGTACTTC

D: -
size: -
J: TRBJ2-7
V: TRBV18
length: 16
CDR3: CASSPQDTRTSYEQYF
DNA: TGTGCCAGCTCACCACAGGACACTCGGACTTCCTACGAGCAGTACTTC

D: -
size: -
J: TRBJ2-7
V: TRBV7-2
length: 15
CDR3: CASSLAGRLGYEQYF
DNA: TGTGCCAGCAGCTTAGCCGGTAGATTAGGCTACGAGCAGTACTTC

D: -
size: -
J: TRBJ2-2
V: TRBV6-1
length: 12
CDR3: CASVGDTGELFF
DNA: TGTGCCAGCGTTGGGGACACCGGGGAGCTGTTTTTT

D: -
size: few
J: TRBJ1-2
V: TRBV23-1
length: 14
CDR3: CASRTYRLGHGYTF
DNA: TGCGCCAGCAGGACCTACAGGTTGGGGCATGGCTACACCTTC

D: -
size: -
J: TRBJ1-5
V: TRBV19
length: 13
CDR3: CASSFFSNQPQHF
DNA: TGTGCCAGTAGTTTCTTCTCCAATCAGCCCCAGCATTTT

D: TRBD1
size: -
J: TRBJ1-6
V: TRBV6-1
length: 14
CDR3: CASTRTGGNSPLHF
DNA: TGTGCCAGCACCCGGACAGGTGGGAATTCACCCCTCCACTTT

D: -
size: -
J: TRBJ2-7
V: TRBV6-1
length: 13
CDR3: CASSQGGSYEQYF
DNA: TGTGCCAGCAGTCAAGGGGGTTCCTACGAGCAGTACTTC

D: -
size: -
J: TRBJ1-1
V: TRBV5-1
length: 15
CDR3: CASSAFQGTNTEAFF
DNA: TGCGCCAGCAGCGCGTTCCAGGGGACGAACACTGAAGCTTTCTTT

D: -
size: -
J: TRBJ1-1
V: TRBV27
length: 13
CDR3: CASSLRTRTEAFF
DNA: TGTGCCAGCAGTCTAAGGACTAGGACTGAAGCTTTCTTT

D: -
size: -
J: TRBJ1-5
V: TRBV10-2
length: 15
CDR3: CASSELGGGNQPQHF
DNA: TGCGCCAGCAGTGAGTTAGGGGGAGGCAATCAGCCCCAGCATTTT

D: -
size: -
J: TRBJ1-5
V: TRBV6-1
length: 16
CDR3: CASSPRGGEGNQPQHF
DNA: TGTGCCAGCAGTCCGCGAGGGGGTGAGGGCAATCAGCCCCAGCATTTT

D: -
size: -
J: TRBJ2-2
V: TRBV6-2/TRBV6-3
length: 13
CDR3: CASIPGASGELFF
DNA: TGTGCCAGCATACCCGGGGCGAGCGGGGAGCTGTTTTTT

D: -
size: -
J: TRBJ1-2
V: TRBV20-1
length: 15
CDR3: CSAREPGLVAYGYTF
DNA: TGCAGTGCTAGAGAGCCGGGACTGGTAGCTTATGGCTACACCTTC

D: TRBD2
size: -
J: TRBJ2-3
V: TRBV20-1
length: 15
CDR3: CSAWASGGNTDTQYF
DNA: TGCAGTGCTTGGGCCAGCGGGGGAAACACAGATACGCAGTATTTT

D: -
size: -
J: TRBJ1-2
V: TRBV5-4
length: 14
CDR3: CASSLRAANYGYTF
DNA: TGTGCCAGCAGCTTGAGGGCGGCTAACTATGGCTACACCTTC

D: TRBD1
size: -
J: TRBJ2-6
V: TRBV12-5
length: 16
CDR3: CASGKGQLAEANVLTF
DNA: TGTGCTAGTGGGAAGGGACAGCTCGCTGAGGCCAACGTCCTGACTTTC

D: TRBD2
size: -
J: TRBJ2-3
V: TRBV6-1
length: 14
CDR3: CASKTGGAKDTQYF
DNA: TGTGCCAGCAAAACCGGGGGGGCCAAAGATACGCAGTATTTT

D: -
size: once
J: TRBJ1-2
V: TRBV27
length: 13
CDR3: CASSPGNNYGYTF
DNA: TGTGCCAGCAGTCCCGGGAATAACTATGGCTACACCTTC

D: -
size: -
J: TRBJ1-1
V: TRBV6-5
length: 18
CDR3: CASSYPPGRRGSGTEAFF
DNA: TGTGCCAGCAGTTATCCTCCGGGACGACGGGGATCTGGCACTGAAGCTTTCTTT